Shown below are 13 T cell receptor beta chains from a single sample sequenced in a study of tumor and adjacent non-tumor tissue in lung cancer. A modified ARM-PCR protocol with three rounds of nested PCR amplified TCRbeta. TCRdb re-derived calls from the multiplex PCR reads in MiXCR, one entry per CDR3 protein. The sample lists 75,000 to 100,000 distinct CDR3 sequences, 65% to 75% occurring once. RNA was extracted from bulk tissue without any cell sorting. Sample: lung tumor tissue. The receptors originated from a man between 60 and 75 years old with non-small cell lung cancer.

This rearrangement joins TRBV30 to TRBJ2-3, with a possible D match to TRBD2 (6 bases). CDR1 and CDR2 (germline): GTSNPN, SVGIG (reference sequence). This CDR3 has 15 amino acids. The germline V and J ends were trimmed by 6 bases and 15 bases, with 31 bases remaining between them. CDR3 loop: CACSWGATSTDTHYF. CDR3 nucleotide sequence: TGTGCCTGCTCTTGGGGCGCTACTAGCACAGATACTCATTATTTT.

This clonotype was seen only a few times. No conserved phenylalanine or tryptophan ends this CDR3, so it is likely a read error. The rearrangement uses TRBV7-2 and TRBJ2-4; no definite D call. Looked up from germline, CDR1 is SGHTA and CDR2 is FQGNSA. The CDR3 sequence is 16 residues long. Trimming cost V 3 bases and J 0 bases, with 12 bases left between them. The CDR3 sequence: CASSFGQSLAKNIQYL. The CDR3, as DNA: TGTGCCAGCAGCTTTGGCCAGAGCTTAGCCAAAAACATTCAGTACCTC.

The chain has TRBV7-9 and TRBJ2-5; 9 nucleotides agree with TRBD2. The germline V gene has CDR1 SEHNR and CDR2 FQNEAQ (reference sequence). With 2 bases clipped from V and 13 bases from J, the junction kept 20 bases outside the gene matches. This CDR3 spans 17 amino acids. In nucleotides, the CDR3 is TGTGCCAGCAGCTTAAGGGGACTGTCTAGCGGGGCGGAGACTCGGTACTTC. Translation: CASSLRGLSSGAETRYF.

As to this clonotype: This may be a read error, as it is one base from a much larger clone. The gene calls are TRBV20-1 and TRBJ2-1; TRBD1 might be the D (5 bases). The CDR3 spans 14 residues. Germline CDR1 is DFQATT and CDR2 is SNEGSKA (reference sequence). Trimming shortened V by 5 bases and J by 3 bases, and 14 bases separated the two germline ends. CDR3 DNA sequence: TGCAGTGCTTCCTCGTGGACAATCTACAATGAGCAGTTCTTC. Translation gives CSASSWTIYNEQFF.

On this clonotype itself: One junction end disagrees with the germline gene, perhaps due to a read error. This chain connects TRBV4-1 to TRBJ1-1; D gene unclear. CDR3 size: 13 residues. The V gene's germline CDR1 is MGHRA and CDR2 YSYEKL. The CDR3 reads CAGSQGGITEAFF. In DNA, the CDR3 is TGTGCCGGCAGCCAAGGCGGGATCACTGAAGCTTTCTTT.

This clonotype was observed many times. The chain carries TRBV20-1 and TRBJ2-5; D is possibly TRBD2 (5 bases). The V end was cut by 3 bases, the J end by 1 base, with 12 bases between. CDR3 length: 14 residues. The germline CDR1 and CDR2 sequences are DFQATT and SNEGSKA (reference sequence). CDR3: CSASLLASQETQYF. The CDR3 bases are TGCAGTGCTAGTTTGCTAGCCTCCCAAGAGACCCAGTACTTC.

This clonotype was observed at least ten times. This chain connects TRBV28 to TRBJ1-5; TRBD1 agrees at 8 bases. Germline V CDR1 and CDR2: MDHEN, SYDVKM. The CDR3 is made up of 15 amino acids. V shed 6 bases and J 11 bases; nucleotides not matched to a gene: 15. The chain's CDR3 is CASSLGQGRPWSQHF. The CDR3 DNA sequence: TGTGCCAGCAGCCTTGGACAGGGCCGTCCTTGGTCCCAGCATTTT.

Details on this clonotype: The conserved phenylalanine or tryptophan normally closing the CDR3 is absent here, so this likely arose from a read error. V is TRBV11-2 and J is TRBJ1-2; the D is unclear. Germline V gives CDR1 SGHAT, CDR2 FQNNGV. There are 13 residues in the CDR3. CDR3 sequence reads: CVSSILRKTGYTL. In nucleotides, the CDR3 is TGTGTCAGTAGCATATTGAGAAAAACAGGCTACACCCTC.

This clonotype was found once. The CDR3 ends on some other residue instead of the conserved phenylalanine or tryptophan, so this is likely a read error. V gene TRBV5-4 combines with J gene TRBJ2-7; 7 bases agree with TRBD2. CDR1 is SGHNT and CDR2 is YYREEE in the germline V gene (reference sequence). CDR3 length: 15 amino acids. Losses at the gene ends were 4 bases for V and 4 bases for J; bases not matched to a gene: 11. The CDR3 nucleotides are TGTGCCAGCAGCCCGGGGAGGGAAGGGTTTTACGAGCAGTACCTC. This codes for CASSPGREGFYEQYL.

Worth noting for this clonotype: The germline gene is not matched at one end of the junction; a read error may be the cause. This chain uses TRBV12-3 or TRBV12-4 with TRBJ2-7, with a weak D call TRBD2 (6 bases). CDR3 length equals 13 residues. This CDR3 reads CTSSPGLSYEQYF. CDR3 DNA sequence: TGTACCAGCAGTCCGGGACTTTCCTACGAGCAGTACTTC.

With regard to this clonotype: This CDR3 fails to terminate in the conserved phenylalanine or tryptophan, so it likely reflects a read error. The chain uses TRBV28 and TRBJ2-3, with 11 bases aligning to TRBD2. This CDR3 spans 16 amino acids. The germline gives CDR1 MDHEN, CDR2 SYDVKM. CDR3 sequence reads: CASSRVAGGSRDTQYV. The CDR3 bases are TGTGCCAGTAGTAGGGTAGCGGGGGGGAGCAGAGATACGCAGTATGTT.

V and J are TRBV12-3 or TRBV12-4 and TRBJ2-7, with D possibly TRBD2 on 7 matching bases. Trimming stripped 5 bases from V and 9 bases from J, with 26 bases between. CDR3 length: 16 amino acids. The CDR3 nucleotides are TGTGCCAGCAGTCCGAAGGGGGGGGATAGCTCCCACGGGCAGTACTTC. Its protein is CASSPKGGDSSHGQYF.

About this clonotype: One junction end disagrees with the germline gene, perhaps due to a read error. This rearrangement joins TRBV4-3 to TRBJ2-1, with D perhaps matching TRBD2 (6 bases). The length of the CDR3 is 14 residues. Germline CDR1 LGHNA, CDR2 YSLEER. Written as DNA, the CDR3 is TGCGCCACCAGCCATGTAGCGGTTGGGGATAAGCAGTTCTTC. It codes for CATSHVAVGDKQFF.